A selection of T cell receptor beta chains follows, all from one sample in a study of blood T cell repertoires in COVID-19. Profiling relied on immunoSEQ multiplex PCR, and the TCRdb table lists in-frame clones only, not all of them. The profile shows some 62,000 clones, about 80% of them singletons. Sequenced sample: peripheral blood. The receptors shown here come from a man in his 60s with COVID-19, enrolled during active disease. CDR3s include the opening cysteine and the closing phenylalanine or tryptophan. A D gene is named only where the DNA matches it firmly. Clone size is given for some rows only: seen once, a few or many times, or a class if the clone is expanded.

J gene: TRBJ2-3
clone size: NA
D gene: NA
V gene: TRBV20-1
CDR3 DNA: TGCAGTGTGCAGCTAGCGGATACGCAGTATTTT
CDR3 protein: CSVQLADTQYF

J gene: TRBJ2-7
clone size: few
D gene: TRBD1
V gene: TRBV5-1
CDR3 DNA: TGCGCCAGCGGTGACAGGGCGTCCTACGAGCAGTACTTC
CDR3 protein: CASGDRASYEQYF

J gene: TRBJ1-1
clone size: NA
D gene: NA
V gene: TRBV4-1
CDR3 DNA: TGCGCCAGCAGCCAAGATATGGGCAGCAAGGTGGCTGAAGCTTTCTTT
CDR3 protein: CASSQDMGSKVAEAFF

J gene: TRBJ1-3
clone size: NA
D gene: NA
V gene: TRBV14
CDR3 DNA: TGTGCCAGCAGTTTAGTTGGAAACACCATATATTTT
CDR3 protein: CASSLVGNTIYF

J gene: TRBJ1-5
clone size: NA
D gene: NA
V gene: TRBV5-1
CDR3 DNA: TGCGCCAGCAGCTTGGTCGGGGGACAGCCCCAGCATTTT
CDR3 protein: CASSLVGGQPQHF

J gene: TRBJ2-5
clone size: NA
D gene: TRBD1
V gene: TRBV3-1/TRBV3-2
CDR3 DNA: TGTGCCAGCAGACATAGACAGGGGGCAGGGGAGACCCAGTACTTC
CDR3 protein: CASRHRQGAGETQYF

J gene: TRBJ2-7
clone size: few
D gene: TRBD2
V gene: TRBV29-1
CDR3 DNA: TGCAGCGTTCTAGCGGGAGGGTCGAACTACGAGCAGTACTTC
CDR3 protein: CSVLAGGSNYEQYF

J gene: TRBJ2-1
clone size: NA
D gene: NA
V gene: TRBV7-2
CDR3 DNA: TGTGCCAGCAGCGCCCTAGGAAGCTCCTACAATGAGCAGTTCTTC
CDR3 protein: CASSALGSSYNEQFF

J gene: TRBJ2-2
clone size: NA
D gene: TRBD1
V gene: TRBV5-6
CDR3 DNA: TGTGCCAGCAGCTACAGGGGGCGATTTGCCGGGGAGCTGTTTTTT
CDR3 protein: CASSYRGRFAGELFF

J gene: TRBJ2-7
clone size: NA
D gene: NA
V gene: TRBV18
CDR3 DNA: TGTGCCAGCTCACCACGGGCAGGGGATAACTACGAGCAGTACTTC
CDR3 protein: CASSPRAGDNYEQYF

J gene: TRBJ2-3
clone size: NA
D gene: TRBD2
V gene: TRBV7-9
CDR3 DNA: TGTGCCAGCAGCTTGTCCCGGGAGGGCACAGATACGCAGTATTTT
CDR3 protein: CASSLSREGTDTQYF

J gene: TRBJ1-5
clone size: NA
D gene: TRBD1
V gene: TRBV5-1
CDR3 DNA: TGCGCCAGCAGCTTGGCCCTAGGGACAGGGGGCGCGAGCAATCAGCCCCAGCATTTT
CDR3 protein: CASSLALGTGGASNQPQHF

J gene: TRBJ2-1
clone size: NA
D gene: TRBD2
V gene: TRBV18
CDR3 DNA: TGTGCCAGCTCACCACGTGGGGGAGGGATCTACAATGAGCAGTTCTTC
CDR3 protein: CASSPRGGGIYNEQFF

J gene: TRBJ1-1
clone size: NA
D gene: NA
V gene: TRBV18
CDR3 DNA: TGTGCCAGCTCACCACGACAGACACTCGATGAAGCTTTCTTT
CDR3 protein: CASSPRQTLDEAFF

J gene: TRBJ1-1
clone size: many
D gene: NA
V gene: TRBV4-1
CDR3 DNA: TGCGCCAGCAGCCCCGTATTGAGAGAGAACACTGAAGCTTTCTTT
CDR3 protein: CASSPVLRENTEAFF

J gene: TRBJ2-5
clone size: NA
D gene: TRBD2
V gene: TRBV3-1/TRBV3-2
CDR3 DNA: TGTGCCAGCAGCCAAGATCTCCTAGCGGGGGGTTGGGAGACCCAGTACTTC
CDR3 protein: CASSQDLLAGGWETQYF

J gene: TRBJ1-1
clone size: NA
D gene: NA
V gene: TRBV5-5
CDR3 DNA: TGTGCCAGCGCCCTGATAGGAGGGTTAAACACTGAAGCTTTCTTT
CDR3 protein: CASALIGGLNTEAFF

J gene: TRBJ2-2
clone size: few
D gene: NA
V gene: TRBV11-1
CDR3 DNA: TGTGCCAGCAGCACACAGCTTGACACCGGGGAGCTGTTTTTT
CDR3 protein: CASSTQLDTGELFF

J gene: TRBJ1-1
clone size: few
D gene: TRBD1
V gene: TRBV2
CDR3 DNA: TGTGCCAGCTGTACCGACAGGGACACTGAAGCTTTCTTT
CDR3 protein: CASCTDRDTEAFF

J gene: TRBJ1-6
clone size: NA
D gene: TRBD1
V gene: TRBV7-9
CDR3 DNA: TGTGCCAGCAGCCGAGGGGGCCTAGGTAATTCACCCCTCCACTTT
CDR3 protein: CASSRGGLGNSPLHF

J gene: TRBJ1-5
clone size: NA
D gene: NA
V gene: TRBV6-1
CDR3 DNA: TGTGCCAGCAGAGAAATCCAGGTGGTGGATCAAAGCAATCAGCCCCAGCATTTT
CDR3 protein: CASREIQVVDQSNQPQHF

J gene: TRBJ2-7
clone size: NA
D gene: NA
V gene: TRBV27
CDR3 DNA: TGTGCCAGCTCGGGGAGGAATACCTACGAGCAGTACTTC
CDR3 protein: CASSGRNTYEQYF

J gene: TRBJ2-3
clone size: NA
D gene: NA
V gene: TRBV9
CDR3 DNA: TGTGCCAGCAGCGTAGGAGGCACAGATACGCAGTATTTT
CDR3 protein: CASSVGGTDTQYF

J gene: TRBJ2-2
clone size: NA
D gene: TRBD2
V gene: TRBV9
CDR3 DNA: TGTGCCAGCAGCCCGCTTAGCGGGGAGATCACCGGGGAGCTGTTTTTT
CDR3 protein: CASSPLSGEITGELFF

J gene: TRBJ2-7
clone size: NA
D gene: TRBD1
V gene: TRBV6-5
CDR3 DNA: TGTGCCAGCAGCCCCGGGACAGGGCTGCTCGAGCAGTACTTC
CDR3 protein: CASSPGTGLLEQYF

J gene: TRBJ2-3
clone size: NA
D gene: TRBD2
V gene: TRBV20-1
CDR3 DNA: TGCAGTGCTAGTGACGGGAGGGATGATACGCAGTATTTT
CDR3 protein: CSASDGRDDTQYF

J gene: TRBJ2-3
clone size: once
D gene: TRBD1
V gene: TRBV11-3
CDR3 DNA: TGTGCCAGCAGCAACGGAGGACAGGGGTTAAAAGATACGCAGTATTTT
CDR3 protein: CASSNGGQGLKDTQYF

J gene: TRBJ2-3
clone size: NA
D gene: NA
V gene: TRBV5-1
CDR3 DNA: TGCGCCAGCAGCTTGTTGACTAGCACAGATACGCAGTATTTT
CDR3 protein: CASSLLTSTDTQYF

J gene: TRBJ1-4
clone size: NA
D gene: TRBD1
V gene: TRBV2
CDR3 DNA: TGTGCCAAGAACAGGGGCGAAAAACTGTTTTTT
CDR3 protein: CAKNRGEKLFF

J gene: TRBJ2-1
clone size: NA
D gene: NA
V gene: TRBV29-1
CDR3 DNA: TGCAGCGTTGATTCCGGGAGAAGGGGCAATGAGCAGTTCTTC
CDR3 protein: CSVDSGRRGNEQFF

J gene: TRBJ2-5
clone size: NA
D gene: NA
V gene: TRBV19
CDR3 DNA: TGTGCCAGTGGCTTGCAAGAGACCCAGTACTTC
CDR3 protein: CASGLQETQYF

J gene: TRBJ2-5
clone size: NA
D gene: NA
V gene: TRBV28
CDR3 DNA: TGTGCCAGCACTTCGCGCGAGACCCAGTACTTC
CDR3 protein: CASTSRETQYF

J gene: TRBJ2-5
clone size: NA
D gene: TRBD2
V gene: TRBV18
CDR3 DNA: TGTGCCAGCTCACCCCCAGCGGGGGCGGGGGAGACCCAGTACTTC
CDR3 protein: CASSPPAGAGETQYF

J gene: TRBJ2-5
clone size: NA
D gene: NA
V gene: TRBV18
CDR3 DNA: TGTGCCAGCTCACCACTCGGACTGTTCCAAGAGACCCAGTACTTC
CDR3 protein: CASSPLGLFQETQYF

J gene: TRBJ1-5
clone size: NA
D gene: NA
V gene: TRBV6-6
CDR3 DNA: TGTGCCAGCAGTTACCGACAGGCTGGGCAGCCCCAGCATTTT
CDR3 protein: CASSYRQAGQPQHF

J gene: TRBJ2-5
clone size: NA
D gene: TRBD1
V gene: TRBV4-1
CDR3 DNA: TGCGCCAGCAGCCAAGCCGGGACAGGGGGAGAGACCCAGTACTTC
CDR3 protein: CASSQAGTGGETQYF

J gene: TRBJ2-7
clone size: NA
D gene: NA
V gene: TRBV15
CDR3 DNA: TGTGCCACCAGCAGAGGTAGCGGTTACGGCGAGCAGTACTTC
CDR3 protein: CATSRGSGYGEQYF

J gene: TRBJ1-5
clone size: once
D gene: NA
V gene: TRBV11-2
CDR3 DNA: TGTGCCAGCAGCTTAGCAGACTTTCAGCCCCAGCATTTT
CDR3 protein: CASSLADFQPQHF

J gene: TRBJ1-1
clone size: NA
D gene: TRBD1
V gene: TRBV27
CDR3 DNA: TGTGCCAGCAGTTCGCGACAGGGCGGTACGGCTTTCTTT
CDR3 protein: CASSSRQGGTAFF

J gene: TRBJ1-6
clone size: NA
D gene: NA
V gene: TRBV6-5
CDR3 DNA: TGTGCCAGCAGCGCAGGGCCCTATAATTCACCCCTCCACTTT
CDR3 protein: CASSAGPYNSPLHF

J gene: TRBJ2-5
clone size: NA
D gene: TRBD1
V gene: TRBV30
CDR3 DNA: TGTGCCTGGAGTGCGGGACAGGGGAGGGTTGAGACCCAGTACTTC
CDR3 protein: CAWSAGQGRVETQYF

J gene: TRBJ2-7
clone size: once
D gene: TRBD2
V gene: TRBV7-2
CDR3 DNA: TGTGCCAGCAGCTTAGGACTAGCCTTACTCTACGAGCAGTACTTC
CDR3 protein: CASSLGLALLYEQYF

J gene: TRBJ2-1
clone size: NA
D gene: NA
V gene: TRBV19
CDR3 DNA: TGTGCCAGTAGCACCTCCCTAGGGGCCTACAATGAGCAGTTCTTC
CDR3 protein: CASSTSLGAYNEQFF

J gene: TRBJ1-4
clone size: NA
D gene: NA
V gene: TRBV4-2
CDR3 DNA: TGTGCCAGCAGCCAAGGTGGGGAGAATGAAAAACTGTTTTTT
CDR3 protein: CASSQGGENEKLFF

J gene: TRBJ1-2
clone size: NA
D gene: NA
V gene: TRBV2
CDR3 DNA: TGTGCCAGCAGTGTAGACAGGTCCCATGGCTACACCTTC
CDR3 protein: CASSVDRSHGYTF

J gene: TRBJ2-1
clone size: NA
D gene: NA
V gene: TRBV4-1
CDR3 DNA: TGCGCCAGCAGCCAATGGGGGCAGGATGAGCAGTTCTTC
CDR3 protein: CASSQWGQDEQFF

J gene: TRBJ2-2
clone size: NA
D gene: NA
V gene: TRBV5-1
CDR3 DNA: TGCGCCAGCAGCTTGGGAGTGCAGGCCGGCACCGGGGAGCTGTTTTTT
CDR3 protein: CASSLGVQAGTGELFF

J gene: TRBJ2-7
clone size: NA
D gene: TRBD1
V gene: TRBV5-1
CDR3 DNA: TGCGCCAGCAGCTCTCCGGGACAGGGACCCCAGTACTTC
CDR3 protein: CASSSPGQGPQYF

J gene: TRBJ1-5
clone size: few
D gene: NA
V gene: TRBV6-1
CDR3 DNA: TGTGCCAGCAGTTTAGAACAGCATCAGCCCCAGCATTTT
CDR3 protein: CASSLEQHQPQHF

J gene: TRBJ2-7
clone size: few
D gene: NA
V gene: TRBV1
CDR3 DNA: TGCACCAGCACACTAGCGGGAGGCTACTCCTACGAGCAGTACTTC
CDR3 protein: CTSTLAGGYSYEQYF

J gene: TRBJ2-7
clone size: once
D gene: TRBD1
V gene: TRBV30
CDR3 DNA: TGTGCCTGGAGTCCGGGACAGGGGGCTGGCGAGCAGTACTTC
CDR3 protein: CAWSPGQGAGEQYF

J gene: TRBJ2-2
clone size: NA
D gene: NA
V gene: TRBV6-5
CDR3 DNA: TGTGCCAGCAGTCTGAACACCGGGGAGCTGTTTTTT
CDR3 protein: CASSLNTGELFF

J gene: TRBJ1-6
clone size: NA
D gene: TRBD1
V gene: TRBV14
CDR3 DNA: TGTGCCAGCAGCTATTCGGGACAGGGATTCAATTCACCCCTCCACTTT
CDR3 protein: CASSYSGQGFNSPLHF

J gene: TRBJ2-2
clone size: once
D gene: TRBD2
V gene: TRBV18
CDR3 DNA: TGTGCCAGCTCACCGGGACTAGCGGGAATCACCGGGGAGCTGTTTTTT
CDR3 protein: CASSPGLAGITGELFF

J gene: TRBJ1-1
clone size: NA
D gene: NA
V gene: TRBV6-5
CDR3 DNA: TGTGCCAGCACGGGGACACTGGACGAAGCTTTCTTT
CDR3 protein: CASTGTLDEAFF

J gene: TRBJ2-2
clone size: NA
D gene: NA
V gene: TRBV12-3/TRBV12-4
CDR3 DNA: TGTGCCATAAAAAGGGGGTCTACCGGGGAGCTGTTTTTT
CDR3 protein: CAIKRGSTGELFF

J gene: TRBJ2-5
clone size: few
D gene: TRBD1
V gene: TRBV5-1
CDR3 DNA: TGCGCCAGCAGCTATTCCGGGACAGGGGAGGAGACCCAGTACTTC
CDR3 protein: CASSYSGTGEETQYF

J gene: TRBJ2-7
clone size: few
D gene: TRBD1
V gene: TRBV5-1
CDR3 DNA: TGCGCCAGCAGTCCGGGACAGGGTACCCACGAGCAGTACTTC
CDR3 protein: CASSPGQGTHEQYF